The 3 T cell receptor beta chains reported below all come from one sample, sequenced in a study of blood T cells in healthy people across ages. With a J-beta primer mix and a sample-barcoded 5' primer, a second PCR ran about 7 to 12 cycles. One entry per CDR3 protein results from TCRdb running MiXCR on the 5' RACE reads. This sample has hundreds of thousands of distinct CDR3 sequences, with about three fifths found just once. The sample was blood. The receptors shown here come from a man in his thirties or forties in good health.

This clonotype occurred a few times. The chain recombines TRBV28 with TRBJ2-5, with TRBD2 as a possible D gene (6 bases). With the DNA end fitting TRBJ2-7 better, the J assignment may be wrong. In germline, CDR1 is MDHEN, CDR2 SYDVKM. This CDR3 is built from 16 residues. The CDR3 nucleotides read TGTGCCAGCAGTGACCCGGGACTTTGGGGGGTGGACGAGCAGTACTTC. Amino acids: CASSDPGLWGVDEQYF.

The chain joins TRBV5-8 to TRBJ2-6; D possibly corresponds to TRBD2 (5 bases). This CDR3 contains 17 residues. CDR1 and CDR2 from the germline V gene are SGHTS and YDEGEE. The V end was cut by 4 bases, the J end by 0 bases, with 14 bases between. The CDR3 protein is CASSGGPVSSGANVLTF. The CDR3 nucleotides read TGTGCCAGCAGCGGAGGACCGGTTTCCTCTGGGGCCAACGTCCTGACTTTC.

In this sample, this clonotype turned up a few times. The rearrangement links TRBV29-1 to TRBJ2-7, with 9 positions matching TRBD1. This CDR3 contains 12 residues. With 6 bases clipped from V and 5 bases from J, the junction kept 5 bases outside the gene matches. The germline V gene encodes CDR1 SQVTM and CDR2 ANQGSEA. CDR3 coding DNA: TGCAGCGTGGGGGACAGGGTCCACGAGCAGTACTTC. Translation: CSVGDRVHEQYF.